This T cell receptor (beta chain) was retrieved from a study of T cell responses to AZD1222 COVID-19 vaccine. Study-wide results and caveats: Dominant at 160-218 and 743-854, vaccine-associated CD4 TCRs also spanned spike. Unmutated variant regions are reportedly the target of nearly half of TCRs that are spike-specific. Mostly white British, mostly female donors; authors suggested clonal diversity may be underestimated.

TCRdb's copy holds only in-frame clones and misses some; the assay was immunoSEQ multiplex PCR. The sample carries 150,000 to 190,000 clones, 90% recorded once. V lost 1 base and J 2 bases, leaving 14 bases between the germline ends. CDR1 is SNHLY, CDR2 FYNNEI, per germline. The CDR3 contains 16 residues. About this clone: Antigen specificity is unknown.

The chain uses TRBV2 and TRBJ1-2; D unresolved. This TCR derives from an adult who received the AZD1222 COVID-19 vaccine. This sample comprised peripheral blood, obtained 28 days after the second AZD1222 dose. Here the CDR3 reads CASSEVGRPLNYGYTF. The CDR3, as DNA: TGTGCCAGCAGTGAAGTTGGGAGGCCATTGAACTATGGCTACACCTTC.